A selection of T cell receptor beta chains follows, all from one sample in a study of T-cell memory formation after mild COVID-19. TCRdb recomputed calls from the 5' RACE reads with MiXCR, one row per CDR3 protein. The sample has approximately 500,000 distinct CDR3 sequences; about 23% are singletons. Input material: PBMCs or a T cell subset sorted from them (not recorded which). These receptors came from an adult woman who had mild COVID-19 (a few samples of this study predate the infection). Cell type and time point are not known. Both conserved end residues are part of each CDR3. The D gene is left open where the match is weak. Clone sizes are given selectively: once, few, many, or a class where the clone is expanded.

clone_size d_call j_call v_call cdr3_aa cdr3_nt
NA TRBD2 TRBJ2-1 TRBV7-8 CASTQERLAAYNEQFF TGTGCCAGCACCCAAGAGCGGCTAGCGGCCTACAATGAGCAGTTCTTC
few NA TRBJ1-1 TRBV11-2 CASSLKVEAFF TGTGCCAGCAGCTTAAAGGTAGAAGCTTTCTTT
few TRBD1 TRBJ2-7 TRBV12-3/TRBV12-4 CASSNRGEQYF TGTGCCAGCAGTAACAGGGGCGAGCAGTACTTC
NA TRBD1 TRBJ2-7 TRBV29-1 CSASQGSSYEQYF TGCAGCGCCTCACAGGGGTCTTCCTACGAGCAGTACTTC
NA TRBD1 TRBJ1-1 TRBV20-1 CSARALDRVLNTEAFF TGCAGTGCTAGAGCCCTAGACAGGGTTTTGAACACTGAAGCTTTCTTT
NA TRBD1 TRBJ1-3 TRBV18 CASSPPGQAWGNNIYF TGTGCCAGCTCACCACCGGGACAGGCGTGGGGAAACAACATATATTTT
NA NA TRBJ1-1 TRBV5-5 CASSLSNTEAFF TGTGCCAGCAGCTTGTCGAACACTGAAGCTTTCTTT
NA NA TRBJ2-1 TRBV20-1 CSAPNRYEQFF TGCAGTGCCCCGAACAGGTATGAGCAGTTCTTC
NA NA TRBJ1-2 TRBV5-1 CASTFDRNNLYGYTF TGCGCCAGCACCTTCGACAGGAACAACCTCTATGGCTACACCTTC
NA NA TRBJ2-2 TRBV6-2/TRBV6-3 CATHLGDYTGELFF TGTGCCACCCATCTTGGGGATTACACCGGGGAGCTGTTTTTT
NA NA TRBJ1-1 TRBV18 CASSPLGDTEAFF TGTGCCAGCTCACCTTTAGGGGACACTGAAGCTTTCTTT
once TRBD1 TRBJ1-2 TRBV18 CASSPPLHGQGNYGYTF TGTGCCAGCTCACCACCGCTGCATGGACAGGGAAACTATGGCTACACCTTC
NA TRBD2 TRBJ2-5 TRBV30 CAWKVAGVETQYF TGTGCCTGGAAGGTAGCGGGAGTGGAGACCCAGTACTTC
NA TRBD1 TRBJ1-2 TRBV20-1 CSARDTGTGFGYTF TGCAGTGCTAGAGATACCGGGACAGGGTTTGGCTACACCTTC
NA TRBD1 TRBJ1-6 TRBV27 CASSLEGQYNSPLHF TGTGCCAGCAGTTTAGAGGGACAGTATAATTCACCCCTCCACTTT
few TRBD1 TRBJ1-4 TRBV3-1 CASSFSDRANEKLFF TGTGCCAGCAGCTTCTCGGACAGGGCTAATGAAAAACTGTTTTTT
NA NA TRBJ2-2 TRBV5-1 CASSDLLRDQDLTGELFF TGCGCCAGCAGCGACCTCCTCCGGGACCAGGACTTAACCGGGGAGCTGTTTTTT
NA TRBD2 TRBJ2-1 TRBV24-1 CATRAPAGEQFF TGTGCCACCAGGGCCCCAGCGGGGGAGCAGTTCTTC
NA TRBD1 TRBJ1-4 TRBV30 CAWSVLGGRNEKLFF TGTGCCTGGAGTGTACTAGGGGGCAGGAATGAAAAACTGTTTTTT
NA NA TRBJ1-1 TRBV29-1 CSVEGGDTEAFF TGCAGCGTTGAGGGCGGAGACACTGAAGCTTTCTTT
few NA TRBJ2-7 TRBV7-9 CASSLGQASRF TGTGCCAGCAGCTTAGGACAGGCTAGCCGCTTC
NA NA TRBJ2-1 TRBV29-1 CSVPSAFGGNNEQFF TGCAGCGTCCCCTCCGCGTTTGGCGGCAACAATGAGCAGTTCTTC
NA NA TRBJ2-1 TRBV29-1 CSVGPIGNEQFF TGCAGCGTTGGGCCTATTGGGAATGAGCAGTTCTTC
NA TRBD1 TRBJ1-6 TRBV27 CASSLGQGGSSPLHF TGTGCCAGCAGTTTAGGTCAAGGGGGCTCTTCACCCCTCCACTTT
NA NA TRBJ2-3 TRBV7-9 CARSLVLRGRTDTQYF TGTGCCAGAAGCTTAGTTCTGCGGGGACGCACAGATACGCAGTATTTT
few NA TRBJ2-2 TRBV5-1 CASSLHSKNTGELFF TGCGCCAGCAGCTTGCACAGTAAGAACACCGGGGAGCTGTTTTTT
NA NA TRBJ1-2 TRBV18 CASSPRDTYNYGYTF TGTGCCAGCTCACCTAGGGACACCTATAACTATGGCTACACCTTC
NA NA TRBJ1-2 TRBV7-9 CASNIRAEVTNYGYTF TGTGCCAGCAACATCCGAGCGGAGGTGACTAACTATGGCTACACCTTC
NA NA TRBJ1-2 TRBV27 CASRGGLYGYTF TGTGCCAGCCGAGGAGGACTCTATGGCTACACCTTC
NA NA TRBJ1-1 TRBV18 CASSPGSVYTEAFF TGTGCCAGCTCACCAGGGTCCGTGTACACTGAAGCTTTCTTT
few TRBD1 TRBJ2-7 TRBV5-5 CASSFHRGSSYEQYF TGTGCCAGCAGCTTTCACAGGGGGAGCTCCTACGAGCAGTACTTC